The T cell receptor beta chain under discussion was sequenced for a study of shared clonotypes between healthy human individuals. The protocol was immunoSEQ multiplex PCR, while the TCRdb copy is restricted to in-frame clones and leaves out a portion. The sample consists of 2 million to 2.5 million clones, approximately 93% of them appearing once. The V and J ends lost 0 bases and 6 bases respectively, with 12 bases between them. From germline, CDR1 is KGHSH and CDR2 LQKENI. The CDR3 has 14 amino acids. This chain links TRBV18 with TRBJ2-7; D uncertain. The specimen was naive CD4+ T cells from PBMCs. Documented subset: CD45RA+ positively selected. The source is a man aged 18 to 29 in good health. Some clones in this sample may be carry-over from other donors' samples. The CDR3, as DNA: TGTGCCAGCTCACCACCAAGAGAGGTGGGCGAGCAGTACTTC. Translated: CASSPPREVGEQYF. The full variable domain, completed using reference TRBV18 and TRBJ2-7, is NAGVMQNPRHLVRRRGQEARLRCSPMKGHSHVYWYRQLPEEGLKFMVYLQKENIIDESGMPKERFSAEFPKEGPSILRIQQVVRGDSAAYFCASSPPREVGEQYFGPGTRLTVT.